These 2 T cell receptor beta chains came from one sample sequenced in a study of post-analysis software for immune sequencing data. The study's findings and limits: Relative to controls, patients had five TRBV segments at higher frequency, with TRBV5-6, TRBV5-1 and TRBV20-1 among these.

These TCRs' antigens remain unknown. Built from TCR beta cDNA, the libraries had unique molecular identifiers in them. From the PCR reads, TCRdb called clonotypes with MiXCR, one entry per CDR3 protein. Among about 800,000 distinct CDR3 sequences, around 27% were seen once, and the ten largest hold around 0.6%. The sample comprised blood. These receptors were taken from a girl between 10 and 17 years old with multiple sclerosis.

V usage is TRBV12-3 or TRBV12-4 and J usage is TRBJ2-7; D is possibly TRBD1 or TRBD2 (5 bases each). Trimming left V 2 bases short and J 6 bases short, with 17 bases between. CDR3 size: 15 residues. In DNA form, the CDR3 reads TGTGCCAGCAGTTTATTTGGGGACGGGGCCACCGAGCAGTACTTC. Protein sequence: CASSLFGDGATEQYF.

The chain recombines TRBV7-9 with TRBJ2-7; D might be TRBD2 (5 bases). Per germline, CDR1 SEHNR and CDR2 FQNEAQ (reference sequence). Between the trimmed V and J ends, which lost 7 bases and 0 bases, there was a span of 13 bases. CDR3 size: 14 residues. Here the CDR3 DNA reads TGTGCCAGCAACTTTGTGGGGAGCTCCTACGAGCAGTACTTC. Amino acid sequence: CASNFVGSSYEQYF.